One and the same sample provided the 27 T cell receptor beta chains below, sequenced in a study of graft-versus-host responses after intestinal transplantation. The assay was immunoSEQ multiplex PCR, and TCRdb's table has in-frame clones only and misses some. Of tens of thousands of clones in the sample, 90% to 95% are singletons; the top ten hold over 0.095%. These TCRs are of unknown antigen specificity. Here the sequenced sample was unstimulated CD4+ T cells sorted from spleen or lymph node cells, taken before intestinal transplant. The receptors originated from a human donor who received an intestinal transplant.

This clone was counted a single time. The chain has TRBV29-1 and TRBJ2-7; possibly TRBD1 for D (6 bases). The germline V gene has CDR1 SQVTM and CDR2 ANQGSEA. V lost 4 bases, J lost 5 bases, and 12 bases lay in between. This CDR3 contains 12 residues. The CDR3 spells CSVGQARDEQYF. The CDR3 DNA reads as TGCAGCGTTGGACAGGCTCGGGACGAGCAGTACTTC.

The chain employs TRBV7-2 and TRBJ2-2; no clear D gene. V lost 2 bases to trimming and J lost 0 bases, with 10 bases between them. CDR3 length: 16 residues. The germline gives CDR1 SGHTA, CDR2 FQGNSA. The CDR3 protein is CASSLFGVSNTGELFF. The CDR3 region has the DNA TGTGCCAGCAGCTTATTTGGAGTATCGAACACCGGGGAGCTGTTTTTT.

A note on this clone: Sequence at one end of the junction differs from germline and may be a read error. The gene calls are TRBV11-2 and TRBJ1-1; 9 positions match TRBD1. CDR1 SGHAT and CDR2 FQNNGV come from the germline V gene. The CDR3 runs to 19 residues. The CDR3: CASSLGVSGTGIGNSEAFF. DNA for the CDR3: TGTGCCAGCAGCTTAGGAGTTTCCGGGACAGGGATAGGGAACTCTGAAGCTTTCTTT.

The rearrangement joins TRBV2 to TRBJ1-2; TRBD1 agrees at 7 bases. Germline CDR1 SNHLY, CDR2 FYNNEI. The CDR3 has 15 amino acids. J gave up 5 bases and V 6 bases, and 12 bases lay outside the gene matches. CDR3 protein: CASSPVEGARYGYTF. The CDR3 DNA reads TGTGCCAGCAGCCCCGTGGAGGGGGCAAGGTATGGCTACACCTTC.

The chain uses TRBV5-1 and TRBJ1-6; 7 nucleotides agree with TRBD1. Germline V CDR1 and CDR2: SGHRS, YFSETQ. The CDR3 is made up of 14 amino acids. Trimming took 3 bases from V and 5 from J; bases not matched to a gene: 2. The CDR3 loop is CASSSGQDNSPLHF. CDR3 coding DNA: TGCGCCAGCAGCTCTGGACAGGATAATTCACCCCTCCACTTT.

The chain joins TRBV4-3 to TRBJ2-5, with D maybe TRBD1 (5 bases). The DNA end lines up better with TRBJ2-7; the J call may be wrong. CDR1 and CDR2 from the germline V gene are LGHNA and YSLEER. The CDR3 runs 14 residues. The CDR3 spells CASSQPTETYEQYF. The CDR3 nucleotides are TGCGCCAGCAGCCAGCCGACAGAGACCTACGAGCAGTACTTC.

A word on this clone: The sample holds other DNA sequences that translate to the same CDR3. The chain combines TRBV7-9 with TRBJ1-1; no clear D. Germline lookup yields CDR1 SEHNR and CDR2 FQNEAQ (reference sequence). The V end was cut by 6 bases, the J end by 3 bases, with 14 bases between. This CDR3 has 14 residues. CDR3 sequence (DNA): TGTGCCAGCAGTCCCGGGCGGCGGGACACTGAAGCTTTCTTT. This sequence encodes CASSPGRRDTEAFF.

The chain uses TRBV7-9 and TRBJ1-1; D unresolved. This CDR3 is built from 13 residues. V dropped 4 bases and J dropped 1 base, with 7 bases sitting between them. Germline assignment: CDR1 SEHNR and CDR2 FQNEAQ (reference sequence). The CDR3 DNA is TGTGCCAGCAGCTCTAACAGGAACACTGAAGCTTTCTTT. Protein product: CASSSNRNTEAFF. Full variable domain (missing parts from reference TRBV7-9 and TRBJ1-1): DTGVSQNPRHKITKRGQNVTFRCDPISEHNRLYWYRQTLGQGPEFLTYFQNEAQLEKSRLLSDRFSAERPKGSFSTLEIQRTEQGDSAMYLCASSSNRNTEAFFGQGTRLTVV.

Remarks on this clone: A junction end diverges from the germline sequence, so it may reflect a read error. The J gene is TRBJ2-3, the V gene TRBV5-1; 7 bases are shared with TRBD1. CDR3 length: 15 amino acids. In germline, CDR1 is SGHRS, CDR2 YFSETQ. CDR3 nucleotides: TGCACCAGCACTGTTAAGGGGGCCAGCACAGATACGCAGTATTTT. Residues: CTSTVKGASTDTQYF. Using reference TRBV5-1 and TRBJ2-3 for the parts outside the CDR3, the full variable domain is KAGVTQTPRYLIKTRGQQVTLSCSPISGHRSVSWYQQTPGQGLQFLFEYFSETQRNKGNFPGRFSGRQFSNSRSEMNVSTLELGDSALYLCTSTVKGASTDTQYFGPGTRLTVL.

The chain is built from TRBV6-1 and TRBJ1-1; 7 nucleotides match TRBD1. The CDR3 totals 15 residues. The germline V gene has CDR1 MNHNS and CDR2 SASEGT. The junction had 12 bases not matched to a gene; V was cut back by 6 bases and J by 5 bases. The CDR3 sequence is CASSEKRGLRTEAFF. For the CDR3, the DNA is TGTGCCAGCAGCGAAAAGAGGGGGCTGAGGACTGAAGCTTTCTTT.

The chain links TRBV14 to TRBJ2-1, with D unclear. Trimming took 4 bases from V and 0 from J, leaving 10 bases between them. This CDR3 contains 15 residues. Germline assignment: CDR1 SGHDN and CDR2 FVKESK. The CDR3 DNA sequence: TGTGCCAGCAGCCTGACACGAAGCTCCTACAATGAGCAGTTCTTC. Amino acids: CASSLTRSSYNEQFF.

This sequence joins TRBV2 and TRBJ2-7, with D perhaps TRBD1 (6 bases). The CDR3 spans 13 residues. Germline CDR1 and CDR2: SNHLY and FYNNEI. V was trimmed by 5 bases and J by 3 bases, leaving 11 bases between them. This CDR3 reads CASSYRDNYEQYF. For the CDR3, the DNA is TGTGCCAGCAGTTATCGGGACAACTACGAGCAGTACTTC.

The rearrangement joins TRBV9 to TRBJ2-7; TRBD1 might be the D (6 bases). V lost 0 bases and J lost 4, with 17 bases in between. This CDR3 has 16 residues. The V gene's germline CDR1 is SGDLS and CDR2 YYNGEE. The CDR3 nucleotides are TGTGCCAGCAGCGTAGCTACAGGGAGTTCCTTTTACGAGCAGTACTTC. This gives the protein CASSVATGSSFYEQYF.

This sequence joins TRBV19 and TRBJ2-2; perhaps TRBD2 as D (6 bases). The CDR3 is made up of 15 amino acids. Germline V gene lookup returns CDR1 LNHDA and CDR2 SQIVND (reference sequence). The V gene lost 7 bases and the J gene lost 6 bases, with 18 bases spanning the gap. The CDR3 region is CASTSFGGYAGELFF. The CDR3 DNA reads TGTGCCAGTACATCCTTCGGAGGGTATGCCGGGGAGCTGTTTTTT. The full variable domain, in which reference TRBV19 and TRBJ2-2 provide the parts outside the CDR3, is DGGITQSPKYLFRKEGQNVTLSCEQNLNHDAMYWYRQDPGQGLRLIYYSQIVNDFQKGDIAEGYSVSREKKESFPLTVTSAQKNPTAFYLCASTSFGGYAGELFFGEGSRLTVL.

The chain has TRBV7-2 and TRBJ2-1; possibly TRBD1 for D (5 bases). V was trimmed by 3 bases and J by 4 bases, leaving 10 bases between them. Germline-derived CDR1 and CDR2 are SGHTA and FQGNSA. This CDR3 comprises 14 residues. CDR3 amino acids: CASSFPGRYNEQFF. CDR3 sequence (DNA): TGTGCCAGCAGCTTCCCAGGGCGGTACAATGAGCAGTTCTTC.

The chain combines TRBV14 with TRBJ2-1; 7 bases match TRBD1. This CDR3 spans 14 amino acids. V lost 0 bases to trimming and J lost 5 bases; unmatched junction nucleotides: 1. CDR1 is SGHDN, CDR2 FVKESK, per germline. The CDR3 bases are TGTGCCAGCAGCCAAGACGACAGGGACAATGAGCAGTTCTTC. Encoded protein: CASSQDDRDNEQFF.

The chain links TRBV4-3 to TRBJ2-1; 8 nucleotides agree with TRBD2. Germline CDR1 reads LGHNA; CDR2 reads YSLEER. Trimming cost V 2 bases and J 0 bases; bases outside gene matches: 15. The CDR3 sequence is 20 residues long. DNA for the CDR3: TGCGCCAGCAGCCAAAATGCCGGACTAGCAGGGAGAATCTCCTACAATGAGCAGTTCTTC. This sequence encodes CASSQNAGLAGRISYNEQFF.

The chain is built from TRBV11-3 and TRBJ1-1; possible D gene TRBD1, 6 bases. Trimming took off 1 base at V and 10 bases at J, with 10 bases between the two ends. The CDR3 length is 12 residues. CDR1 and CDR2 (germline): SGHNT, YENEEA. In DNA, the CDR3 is TGTGCCAGCAGCTTAGGTACAGGGACAGCTTTCTTT. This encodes CASSLGTGTAFF.

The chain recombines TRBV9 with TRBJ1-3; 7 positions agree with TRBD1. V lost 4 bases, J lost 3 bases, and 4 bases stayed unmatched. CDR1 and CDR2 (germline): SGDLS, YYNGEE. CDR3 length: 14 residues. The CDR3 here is CASSRQGFGNTIYF. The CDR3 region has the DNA TGTGCCAGCAGCAGACAGGGTTTTGGAAACACCATATATTTT. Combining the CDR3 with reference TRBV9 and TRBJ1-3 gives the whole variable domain DSGVTQTPKHLITATGQRVTLRCSPRSGDLSVYWYQQSLDQGLQFLIQYYNGEERAKGNILERFSAQQFPDLHSELNLSSLELGDSALYFCASSRQGFGNTIYFGEGSWLTVV.

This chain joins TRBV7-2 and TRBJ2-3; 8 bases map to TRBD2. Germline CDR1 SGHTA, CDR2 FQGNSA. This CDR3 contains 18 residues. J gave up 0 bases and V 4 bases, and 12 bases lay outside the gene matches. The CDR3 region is CASSSPRGGRSSTDTQYF. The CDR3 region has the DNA TGTGCCAGCAGCTCCCCCCGGGGGGGCCGATCTAGCACAGATACGCAGTATTTT.

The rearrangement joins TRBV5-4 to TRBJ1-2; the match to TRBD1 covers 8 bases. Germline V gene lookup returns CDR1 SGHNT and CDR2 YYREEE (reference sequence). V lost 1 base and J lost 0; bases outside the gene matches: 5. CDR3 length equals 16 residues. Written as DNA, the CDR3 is TGTGCCAGCAGCTTGCCCGACAGGGGAGCTAACTATGGCTACACCTTC. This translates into CASSLPDRGANYGYTF.

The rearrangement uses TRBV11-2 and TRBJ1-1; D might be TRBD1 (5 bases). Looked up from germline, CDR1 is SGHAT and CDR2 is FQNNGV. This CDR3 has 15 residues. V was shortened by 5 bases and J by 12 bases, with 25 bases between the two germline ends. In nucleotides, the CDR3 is TGTGCCAGCAGCCTCACTCAGAGCTCAGGGTCGGTAACTTTCTTT. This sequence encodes CASSLTQSSGSVTFF.

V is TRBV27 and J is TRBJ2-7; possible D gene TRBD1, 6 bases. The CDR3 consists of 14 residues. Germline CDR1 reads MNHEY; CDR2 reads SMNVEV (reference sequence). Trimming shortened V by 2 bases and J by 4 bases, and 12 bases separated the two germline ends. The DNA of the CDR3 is TGTGCCAGCAGTTTACACCGGGACACTTACGAGCAGTACTTC. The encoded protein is CASSLHRDTYEQYF.

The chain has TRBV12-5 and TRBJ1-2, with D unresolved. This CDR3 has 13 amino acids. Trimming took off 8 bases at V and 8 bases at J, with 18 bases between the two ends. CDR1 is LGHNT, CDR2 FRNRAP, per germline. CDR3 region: CASSYDGDGGYTF. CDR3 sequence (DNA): TGTGCTAGTAGCTACGACGGGGATGGAGGCTACACCTTC.

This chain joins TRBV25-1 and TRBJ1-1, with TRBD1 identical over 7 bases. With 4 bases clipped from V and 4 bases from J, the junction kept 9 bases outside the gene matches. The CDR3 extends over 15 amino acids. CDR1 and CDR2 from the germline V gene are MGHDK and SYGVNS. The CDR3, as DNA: TGTGCCAGCAGTGCGACAGGGTTTCAGGGCACTGAAGCTTTCTTT. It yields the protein CASSATGFQGTEAFF.

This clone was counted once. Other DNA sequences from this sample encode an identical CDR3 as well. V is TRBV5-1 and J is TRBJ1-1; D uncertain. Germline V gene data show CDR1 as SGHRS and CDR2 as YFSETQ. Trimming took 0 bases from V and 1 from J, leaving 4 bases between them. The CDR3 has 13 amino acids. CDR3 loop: CASSLAGNTEAFF. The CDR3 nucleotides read TGCGCCAGCAGCTTGGCCGGGAACACTGAAGCTTTCTTT.

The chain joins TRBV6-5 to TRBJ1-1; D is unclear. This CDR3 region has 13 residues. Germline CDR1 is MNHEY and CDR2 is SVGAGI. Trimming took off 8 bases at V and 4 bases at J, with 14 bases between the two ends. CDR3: CASHSGVGTEAFF. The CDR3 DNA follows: TGTGCCAGCCACTCCGGGGTGGGCACTGAAGCTTTCTTT.